This TCR beta chain originates from a study of T cell changes during pregnancy in multiple sclerosis. Sequencing used immunoSEQ multiplex PCR; TCRdb keeps in-frame clones, though not all of them. The sample holds 50,000 to 75,000 clones, 91% seen once. Germline V gene sequence: CDR1 LNHDA, CDR2 SQIVND (reference sequence). Trimming took off 9 bases at V and 3 bases at J, with 12 bases between the two ends. The CDR3 spans 12 residues. The sequencing used peripheral blood, collected in the third trimester of pregnancy. This sequence joins TRBV19 and TRBJ2-7; D is unresolved. The receptor comes from a female donor in good health, enrolled as a control in a pregnancy study. Here the CDR3 reads CASLSPDYEQYF. The CDR3 DNA is TGTGCCAGCCTGAGTCCTGACTACGAGCAGTACTTC. The whole variable domain, remainder taken from reference TRBV19 and TRBJ2-7, is DGGITQSPKYLFRKEGQNVTLSCEQNLNHDAMYWYRQDPGQGLRLIYYSQIVNDFQKGDIAEGYSVSREKKESFPLTVTSAQKNPTAFYLCASLSPDYEQYFGPGTRLTVT.